Sequencing of this T cell receptor (beta chain) was carried out in a study of cytomegalovirus exposure and HLA in healthy donors. The CDR3 spans 14 residues. Trimming cost V 5 bases and J 7 bases; bases outside gene matches: 9. CDR1 and CDR2 (germline): SGDLS, YYNGEE. Notes on the study in general: A later analysis found most CMV-associated TCR beta chains apparently HLA-restricted.

PCR involved 60 Vbeta and 13 Jbeta primers. The repertoire was sequenced with immunoSEQ multiplex PCR; TCRdb's copy has only in-frame clones and lacks some. This sample has about 160,000 clones, with around four fifths found just once. Likely unrecorded immune exposures existed in these nominally healthy donors. This clone occurred a few times. Antigen specificity is unknown. The chain links TRBV9 to TRBJ1-1; 9 bases map to TRBD1. The receptor was isolated from a woman younger than 45 in good health and CMV-seronegative. The sequencing input was PBMCs. CDR3 DNA sequence: TGTGCCAGCAGTCCTCCTCCGGGACAGGGTGAAGCTTTCTTT. Its protein product is CASSPPPGQGEAFF.